One TCR beta chain is described in this entry. Seattle enrolled patients during active infection and tracked them longitudinally. V dropped 2 bases and J dropped 2 bases, with 13 bases sitting between them. The V gene's germline CDR1 is MNHNS and CDR2 SASEGT. The CDR3 runs to 15 residues. This record belongs to a study of blood T cell repertoires in COVID-19. Study in general: COVID-19 samples collected from the United States, Italy and Spain covered acute and convalescent phases.

Per the original data handling: Cell counts per sample came from amplifying reference gene primers. Profiling relied on immunoSEQ multiplex PCR, and the TCRdb table lists in-frame clones only, not all of them. V, J and clone size derive from that table, while D and trimming were established from the DNA sequence. The sample has roughly 200,000 clones, roughly 80% seen once. This clonotype originated in a woman in her 40s with COVID-19, enrolled during active disease. Input material: peripheral blood. The chain has TRBV6-1 and TRBJ2-7, with D uncertain. Here the CDR3 DNA reads TGTGCCAGCAGTGAACTAGTAGGAGCCCCCTACGAGCAGTACTTC. Translation: CASSELVGAPYEQYF.